This T cell receptor (beta chain) was recorded in a study of tumor-infiltrating lymphocytes in primary liver carcinoma. The overall study: The patient population consisted of men and women between 30 and 69 years of age.

Co-extracting RNA and DNA was done with 20-30 mg of unsorted bulk tissue as input. A primer matching the constant region was used to make TCR beta cDNA from approximately 520 ng of total RNA. The TCR beta library was amplified through three nested multiplex PCR rounds in a modified ARM-PCR procedure. Primers for the first two PCR rounds were TRBV1-TRBV30 forward primers and a C-beta reverse primer (roughly 10 cycles per round). TCRdb re-called the multiplex PCR reads with MiXCR, one entry per CDR3 protein. The sample records 25,000 to 35,000 distinct CDR3 sequences, approximately 80% being singletons. A note on this clonotype: A much larger clone differs from this one at a single base, so this may be a read error.

In germline, CDR1 is MDHEN, CDR2 SYDVKM. The CDR3 covers 15 residues. Sequenced sample: liver tumor tissue from sampling region 5. The subset denotes: tumor region T5, tumor centre. The TCR comes from a man aged 35 to 55 with primary liver carcinoma and hepatitis B virus infection. The chain recombines TRBV28 with TRBJ2-5; 10 nucleotides match TRBD1. CDR3 amino acids: CVSSPGQGERETQYF. CDR3 coding DNA: TGTGTCAGCAGTCCCGGACAGGGGGAGAGAGAGACCCAGTACTTC.